This T cell receptor beta chain was obtained from a study of T cell changes during pregnancy in multiple sclerosis. Sequencing used immunoSEQ multiplex PCR; TCRdb keeps in-frame clones, though not all of them. The sample has over 45,000 clones, roughly 90% seen once. Per germline, CDR1 SGHDT and CDR2 YYEEEE. The V segment lost 6 bases and the J segment 0 bases; nucleotides outside the gene matches: 18. This CDR3 has 19 residues. The specimen comprised peripheral blood, sampled in the first trimester of pregnancy. This TCR came from a female donor with multiple sclerosis, enrolled in a pregnancy study. The genes are TRBV5-6 and TRBJ2-4; 7 bases match TRBD2. Written as DNA, the CDR3 is TGTGCCAGCACCCTACGTGGGGGAGGGTTCCAAATAGCCAAAAACATTCAGTACTTC. Encoded protein: CASTLRGGGFQIAKNIQYF.